The 8 T cell receptor beta chains below come from one sample, sequenced in a study of blood T cell repertoires in COVID-19. Clones were sequenced by immunoSEQ multiplex PCR, and TCRdb holds only the in-frame ones, with some missing. The table has more than 45,000 clones, less than 90% seen once. What was sequenced was peripheral blood. These receptors originate from a woman aged 65 to 85 with active COVID-19.

The chain recombines TRBV29-1 with TRBJ2-5, with TRBD1 identical over 11 bases. Trimming removed 6 bases from V and 3 bases from J; junction bases left unmatched: 12. The V gene's germline CDR1 is SQVTM and CDR2 ANQGSEA. The CDR3 has 16 amino acids. CDR3 sequence reads: CSVQQRTGGGEETQYF. The CDR3 bases are TGCAGCGTCCAACAACGGACAGGGGGCGGAGAAGAGACCCAGTACTTC.

The chain combines TRBV28 with TRBJ2-5; D is unclear. From germline, CDR1 is MDHEN and CDR2 SYDVKM. The CDR3 spans 13 residues. Trimming pared 11 bases from V and 3 bases from J, leaving 16 bases between. As DNA, the CDR3 is TGTGCCTGCCGTGACAATACCGAAGAGACCCAGTACTTC. Translating gives CACRDNTEETQYF.

This clone was recorded once. This chain uses TRBV7-2 with TRBJ2-4; possible D gene TRBD1, 6 bases. CDR3 length equals 13 residues. Looked up from germline, CDR1 is SGHTA and CDR2 is FQGNSA. Trimming took off 4 bases at V and 12 bases at J, with 16 bases between the two ends. CDR3 residues: CASSSKVQGTQYF. CDR3 bases: TGTGCCAGCAGCTCCAAGGTACAGGGCACTCAGTACTTC. The variable domain in full, completed from reference TRBV7-2 and TRBJ2-4, reads GAGVSQSPSNKVTEKGKDVELRCDPISGHTALYWYRQSLGQGLEFLIYFQGNSAPDKSGLPSDRFSAERTGGSVSTLTIQRTQQEDSAVYLCASSSKVQGTQYFGAGTRLSVL.

The V gene is TRBV28, the J gene TRBJ2-7; TRBD1 aligns across 7 bases. The V and J ends lost 4 bases and 3 bases, in that order; junction bases with no gene match: 12. The CDR3 totals 16 residues. CDR1 is MDHEN, CDR2 SYDVKM, per germline. CDR3 in DNA: TGTGCCAGCAGTTACCCCCGGGACAGTTTCTACTACGAGCAGTACTTC. This encodes CASSYPRDSFYYEQYF.

The chain carries TRBV11-3 and TRBJ2-2; a possible D gene is TRBD2 (5 bases). The CDR3 is made up of 13 amino acids. Between the trimmed V and J ends, which lost 4 bases and 6 bases, there was a span of 9 bases. Per germline, CDR1 SGHNT and CDR2 YENEEA. The CDR3 loop is CASSSFGAGELFF. CDR3 nucleotides: TGTGCCAGCAGCTCGTTCGGGGCCGGGGAGCTGTTTTTT.

The chain couples TRBV5-6 to TRBJ1-1; the D gene is possibly TRBD1 (6 bases). The V gene's germline CDR1 is SGHDT and CDR2 YYEEEE. The V end was cut by 0 bases, the J end by 6 bases, with 15 bases between. The CDR3 runs to 15 residues. CDR3 loop: CASSLDREFDAEAFF. CDR3 nucleotides: TGTGCCAGCAGCTTGGACAGGGAGTTTGATGCTGAAGCTTTCTTT.

This chain joins TRBV3-1 (or the pseudogene TRBV3-2) and TRBJ2-5, with 7 bases matching TRBD2. The CDR3 sequence is 16 residues long. Germline V lookup: CDR1 LGHDT, CDR2 YNNKEL (reference sequence). The ends lost 4 bases at V and 5 bases at J; junction bases unmatched: 13. CDR3 amino acids: CASSPHTQRDSETQYF. The CDR3 DNA reads as TGTGCCAGCAGCCCGCATACCCAGCGGGATAGCGAGACCCAGTACTTC.

The gene calls are TRBV28 and TRBJ1-1, with a possible D match to TRBD1 (5 bases). CDR1 MDHEN and CDR2 SYDVKM come from the germline V gene. The CDR3 spans 13 residues. V lost 7 bases, J lost 4 bases, and 13 bases lay in between. In DNA form, the CDR3 reads TGTGCCAGCAATTGGGGGGAGAGCACTGAAGCTTTCTTT. The encoded protein is CASNWGESTEAFF.